These 29 T cell receptor beta chains came from one sample sequenced in a study of cytomegalovirus exposure and HLA in healthy donors. PCR used 60 Vbeta primers and 13 Jbeta primers. Generated by immunoSEQ multiplex PCR, the TCRdb table keeps only in-frame clones and is missing some. The repertoire consists of roughly 100,000 clones, with about 83% occurring once and the leading ten covering roughly 6%. Sequencing was done on a sample of PBMCs. The source of these receptors is a young man in good health and CMV-seronegative.

This chain connects TRBV18 to TRBJ2-5; a weak D match, TRBD1 (7 bases). Trimming removed 3 bases at V and 7 bases at J, with 21 bases between. The germline gives CDR1 KGHSH, CDR2 LQKENI. There are 16 residues in the CDR3. The CDR3 bases are TGTGCCAGCTCACCCCCAGAAGGAGGAGGGGGCACGACCCAGTACTTC. Protein: CASSPPEGGGGTTQYF.

This clone was recorded a few times. The rearrangement joins TRBV7-9 to TRBJ1-4; D unresolved. Germline lookup yields CDR1 SEHNR and CDR2 FQNEAQ (reference sequence). V gave up 1 base and J gave up 5 bases, with 17 bases separating them. There are 17 residues in the CDR3. The CDR3 nucleotides read TGTGCCAGCAGCTTAGGCGAGGGCGGACCCCGGAATGAAAAACTGTTTTTT. Residues: CASSLGEGGPRNEKLFF.

The V gene is TRBV13, the J gene TRBJ2-7, with D possibly TRBD1 on 6 matching bases. Trimming left V 1 base short and J 6 bases short, with 13 bases between. Looked up from germline, CDR1 is PRHDT and CDR2 is FYEKMQ (reference sequence). CDR3 length: 14 amino acids. CDR3 region: CASSLVQGMGEQYF. The CDR3 bases are TGTGCCAGCAGCTTAGTACAGGGTATGGGCGAGCAGTACTTC. The complete variable domain, with remaining parts taken from reference TRBV13 and TRBJ2-7, reads AAGVIQSPRHLIKEKRETATLKCYPIPRHDTVYWYQQGPGQDPQFLISFYEKMQSDKGSIPDRFSAQQFSDYHSELNMSSLELGDSALYFCASSLVQGMGEQYFGPGTRLTVT.

V and J are TRBV7-8 and TRBJ2-1, with TRBD2 identical over 7 bases. V gave up 3 bases and J gave up 6 bases; unmatched junction bases: 11. CDR1 is SGHVS and CDR2 is FQNEAQ in the germline V gene. This CDR3 spans 16 amino acids. The CDR3 DNA is TGTGCCAGCAGCTTGAACAAGGCTAGCGGATCCAATGAGCAGTTCTTC. Its protein product is CASSLNKASGSNEQFF.

A few counts support this clone. CDR3 amino acids: CASSLLTGLNTEAFF. The CDR3, as DNA: TGTGCCAGCAGTCTCCTCACAGGGCTCAACACTGAAGCTTTCTTT. The chain links TRBV5-6 to TRBJ1-1; maybe TRBD1 (6 bases). Germline V gives CDR1 SGHDT, CDR2 YYEEEE. The ends were cut back, 5 bases at V and 2 bases at J, with 16 bases in the middle. The CDR3 contains 15 residues. The whole variable domain, remainder taken from reference TRBV5-6 and TRBJ1-1, is DAGVTQSPTHLIKTRGQQVTLRCSPKSGHDTVSWYQQALGQGPQFIFQYYEEEERQRGNFPDRFSGHQFPNYSSELNVNALLLGDSALYLCASSLLTGLNTEAFFGQGTRLTVV.

This chain links TRBV23-1 with TRBJ2-2, with 11 bases that match TRBD2. TRBV23-1 is placed among ORFs of uncertain function. V dropped 0 bases and J dropped 7; count of bases not matched to a gene: 7. The CDR3 length is 17 residues. Here the CDR3 reads CASSQSELAGVVGELFF. CDR3 nucleotides: TGCGCCAGCAGTCAATCGGAACTAGCGGGAGTTGTCGGGGAGCTGTTTTTT.

CDR3 sequence: CASSRDSSGANVLTF. The CDR3 coding sequence is TGTGCCAGCAGCCGGGACAGCTCTGGGGCCAACGTCCTGACTTTC. J is TRBJ2-6 and V is TRBV7-3; 7 bases fit TRBD1. The CDR3 length is 15 residues. From germline, CDR1 is SGHTA and CDR2 FQGTGA. Unmatched junction bases numbered 1, after V lost 5 bases and J lost 0 bases. The whole variable domain, remainder taken from reference TRBV7-3 and TRBJ2-6, is GAGVSQTPSNKVTEKGKYVELRCDPISGHTALYWYRQSLGQGPEFLIYFQGTGAADDSGLPNDRFFAVRPEGSVSTLKIQRTERGDSAVYLCASSRDSSGANVLTFGAGSRLTVL.

This clone was recorded once. The rearrangement links TRBV19 to TRBJ2-1; D possibly corresponds to TRBD1 (5 bases). Germline assignment: CDR1 LNHDA and CDR2 SQIVND (reference sequence). This CDR3 comprises 15 residues. Trimming took 6 bases from V and 0 from J, leaving 12 bases between them. CDR3 residues: CASSPQENSYNEQFF. CDR3 in DNA: TGTGCCAGTAGCCCACAGGAGAACTCCTACAATGAGCAGTTCTTC.

As for this clone: At one end, the junction sequence differs from germline, possibly due to a read error. The V call is TRBV10-2, the J call TRBJ1-1; the D gene is possibly TRBD1 (5 bases). This CDR3 spans 15 amino acids. Germline CDR1 WSHSY, CDR2 SAAADI. CDR3 sequence reads: CASRESGLRDTEAFF. CDR3 nucleotides: TGCGCCAGCAGAGAGTCGGGCCTCAGGGACACTGAAGCTTTCTTT.

This sequence joins TRBV20-1 and TRBJ1-2; no reliable D call. Germline V CDR1 and CDR2: DFQATT, SNEGSKA (reference sequence). This CDR3 is built from 10 residues. V was pared by 4 bases and J by 5 bases, with 5 bases between. CDR3 coding DNA: TGCAGTGCTAACCAGTATGGCTACACCTTC. It translates to CSANQYGYTF.

The chain combines TRBV9 with TRBJ2-7, with TRBD1 identical over 8 bases. CDR3 length equals 16 residues. V lost 4 bases and J lost 2; bases outside the gene matches: 11. Germline-derived CDR1 and CDR2 are SGDLS and YYNGEE. CDR3 residues: CASSRGGTGVTYEQYF. The CDR3, as DNA: TGTGCCAGCAGCCGAGGGGGGACAGGCGTTACCTACGAGCAGTACTTC.

This chain links TRBV5-6 with TRBJ2-5; D remains unclear. CDR1 and CDR2 (germline): SGHDT, YYEEEE. Trimming shortened V by 5 bases and J by 0 bases, and 11 bases separated the two germline ends. The CDR3 runs 14 residues. CDR3 loop: CASSLSGYQETQYF. CDR3 nucleotides: TGTGCCAGCAGTCTCTCCGGGTACCAAGAGACCCAGTACTTC.

This chain uses TRBV29-1 with TRBJ2-5; the match to TRBD1 covers 11 bases. The DNA end favors TRBJ2-7, so the J call may be wrong. This CDR3 has 20 residues. Looked up from germline, CDR1 is SQVTM and CDR2 is ANQGSEA. The CDR3 region is CSVEKRSGTGGWDFSYEQYF. Written as DNA, the CDR3 is TGCAGCGTTGAAAAACGGTCCGGGACAGGGGGTTGGGACTTCTCCTACGAGCAGTACTTC.

The chain employs TRBV19 and TRBJ2-4; 8 nucleotides agree with TRBD2. Germline V gene lookup returns CDR1 LNHDA and CDR2 SQIVND (reference sequence). The V gene end was trimmed by 3 bases and the J gene end by 7 bases; junction bases not matched to a gene: 5. CDR3 size: 14 residues. The CDR3 protein is CASSIDSGTNIQYF. The DNA of the CDR3 is TGTGCCAGTAGTATTGATAGCGGGACCAACATTCAGTACTTC.

V gene TRBV19 combines with J gene TRBJ2-7; 8 nucleotides match TRBD1. This CDR3 is built from 14 residues. CDR1 is LNHDA, CDR2 SQIVND, per germline (reference sequence). V lost 3 bases and J lost 5; bases outside the gene matches: 6. Here the CDR3 reads CASSIRDRIHEQYF. Here the CDR3 DNA reads TGTGCCAGTAGTATTAGGGACAGGATCCACGAGCAGTACTTC.

This chain links TRBV10-3 with TRBJ2-3; TRBD2 matches at 9 bases. Germline CDR1 and CDR2: ENHRY and SYGVKD. The CDR3 runs 13 residues. The trim removed 4 bases at V and 5 bases at J, leaving 1 base unmatched. In DNA, the CDR3 is TGTGCCATCAGTGCGCGGGAGGGAGATACGCAGTATTTT. Translation: CAISAREGDTQYF.

V is TRBV6-4 and J is TRBJ2-1; 7 bases are a match to TRBD2. Germline values: CDR1 MRHNA, CDR2 SNTAGT. This CDR3 has 14 residues. V was pared by 7 bases and J by 10 bases, with 13 bases of the junction left unmatched. Here the CDR3 DNA reads TGTGCCAGCAAGCGGGACTCTACAAGAGGCGAGCAGTTCTTC. The encoded protein is CASKRDSTRGEQFF.

This chain links TRBV7-9 with TRBJ2-2; 11 bases agree with TRBD2. Per the germline V gene, CDR1 is SEHNR and CDR2 is FQNEAQ (reference sequence). The CDR3 runs to 17 residues. V lost 8 bases to trimming and J lost 6 bases; unmatched junction nucleotides: 14. CDR3 coding DNA: TGTGCCAGCGGTATTAGCGGGAGGGCCTCGTCGGCCGGGGAGCTGTTTTTT. This sequence encodes CASGISGRASSAGELFF.

This sequence joins TRBV5-5 and TRBJ2-7; TRBD1 matches at 7 bases. Germline trimming cut 2 bases from V and 1 base from J; bases unmatched to any gene: 15. Per germline, CDR1 SGHKS and CDR2 YYEKEE (reference sequence). CDR3 length: 18 residues. The CDR3 DNA is TGTGCCAGCAGCTTCGGCCCTACCGGGACAGCCTATTCCTACGAGCAGTACTTC. Protein: CASSFGPTGTAYSYEQYF.

The chain carries TRBV19 and TRBJ2-5; possible D gene TRBD1, 5 bases. V lost 8 bases and J 5 bases, leaving 27 bases between the germline ends. This CDR3 contains 17 residues. Germline V gives CDR1 LNHDA, CDR2 SQIVND (reference sequence). The CDR3 DNA reads TGTGCCAGTGGGCCCCAGGGTGGGCCAAGAGTGGAGGAGACCCAGTACTTC. Protein: CASGPQGGPRVEETQYF. Full variable domain (remainder filled in from reference TRBV19 and TRBJ2-5): DGGITQSPKYLFRKEGQNVTLSCEQNLNHDAMYWYRQDPGQGLRLIYYSQIVNDFQKGDIAEGYSVSREKKESFPLTVTSAQKNPTAFYLCASGPQGGPRVEETQYFGPGTRLLVL.

This clone was seen a few times. This chain joins TRBV4-2 and TRBJ1-3; no clear D gene. Germline V gene lookup returns CDR1 LGHNA and CDR2 YNFKEQ. Between the trimmed V and J ends, which lost 0 bases and 3 bases, there was a span of 3 bases. The CDR3 spans 13 residues. The DNA for the CDR3 is TGTGCCAGCAGCCAAGATCTTGGAAACACCATATATTTT. It codes for CASSQDLGNTIYF.

This clone has only a few counts. This sequence joins TRBV7-9 and TRBJ2-1; D perhaps matches TRBD1 (6 bases). From germline, CDR1 is SEHNR and CDR2 FQNEAQ (reference sequence). The CDR3 runs 15 residues. Trimming shortened V by 4 bases and J by 6 bases, and 16 bases separated the two germline ends. The CDR3 DNA reads TGTGCCAGCAGCTCGGACAGATCCTCGGGCAATGAGCAGTTCTTC. Amino acid sequence: CASSSDRSSGNEQFF.

The chain carries TRBV9 and TRBJ2-1; the D gene is possibly TRBD2 (6 bases). CDR3 length equals 15 residues. V gave up 3 bases and J gave up 1 base, with 11 bases separating them. Germline V lookup: CDR1 SGDLS, CDR2 YYNGEE. The CDR3 DNA sequence: TGTGCCAGCAGCGATTATAGCGGTTCCTACAATGAGCAGTTCTTC. It encodes CASSDYSGSYNEQFF.

J is TRBJ1-1 and V is TRBV6-5; D remains ambiguous. This CDR3 contains 14 residues. Trimming took off 1 base at V and 4 bases at J, with 10 bases between the two ends. Germline V gene data show CDR1 as MNHEY and CDR2 as SVGAGI. CDR3 loop: CASSYLASGTEAFF. CDR3 DNA: TGTGCCAGCAGTTACTTGGCATCAGGCACTGAAGCTTTCTTT.

This rearrangement joins TRBV5-1 to TRBJ1-3; tentative D call: TRBD1 (6 bases). Germline V lookup: CDR1 SGHRS, CDR2 YFSETQ. CDR3 size: 15 residues. The germline V and J ends were trimmed by 3 bases and 4 bases, with 14 bases remaining between them. The CDR3 DNA is TGCGCCAGCAGCTCACAGGGTAATATAGGAAACACCATATATTTT. Protein sequence: CASSSQGNIGNTIYF.

The V gene is TRBV27, the J gene TRBJ2-1, with D tentatively TRBD1 (5 bases). Trimming cost V 6 bases and J 5 bases, with 11 bases left between them. Germline V lookup: CDR1 MNHEY, CDR2 SMNVEV (reference sequence). This CDR3 spans 13 amino acids. The CDR3 DNA is TGTGCCAGCAGCTCGACAGTAAACAATGAGCAGTTCTTC. Amino acids: CASSSTVNNEQFF.

The chain has TRBV19 and TRBJ2-1, with D uncertain. Trimming took 1 base from V and 5 from J, leaving 6 bases between them. Germline V gene lookup returns CDR1 LNHDA and CDR2 SQIVND (reference sequence). The CDR3 loop spans 13 amino acids. CDR3 in amino acids: CASSIVRDNEQFF. CDR3 DNA sequence: TGTGCCAGTAGTATAGTAAGAGACAATGAGCAGTTCTTC.

V and J are TRBV11-1 and TRBJ1-1; tentatively, D is TRBD1 (6 bases). The CDR3 runs 15 residues. CDR1 and CDR2 from the germline V gene are SGHAT and FQDESV (reference sequence). V lost 1 base and J lost 6, with 15 bases in between. The CDR3 sequence is CASSLGAQGFAEAFF. DNA of the CDR3: TGTGCCAGCAGCTTAGGAGCGCAGGGGTTCGCTGAAGCTTTCTTT.

V and J are TRBV2 and TRBJ2-5; 15 bases align to TRBD2. The V segment lost 7 bases and the J segment 4 bases; nucleotides outside the gene matches: 7. Germline-derived CDR1 and CDR2 are SNHLY and FYNNEI. This CDR3 has 16 residues. The CDR3: CASTGLAGGMGETQYF. As DNA, the CDR3 is TGTGCCAGCACAGGACTAGCGGGAGGGATGGGAGAGACCCAGTACTTC.